These 25 T cell receptor beta chains were sequenced from one sample in a study of OX40 agonist ivuxolimab in advanced cancers. Libraries were prepared by immunoSEQ multiplex PCR; TCRdb keeps only in-frame clonotypes and omits some of them. Among approximately 72,000 clones, 65% to 90% were seen once, and the ten largest hold about 1.7%. The sequences come from CD4+ or CD8+ T cells sorted from blood, collected in a trial of the OX40 agonist ivuxolimab. These receptors all come from an adult with an advanced solid tumor such as melanoma, head and neck, liver or kidney cancer.

V and J are TRBV7-2 and TRBJ2-3; TRBD2 matches 8 bases. J lost 5 bases, V lost 2 bases, and 6 bases had no gene match. The CDR3 runs 15 residues. Germline CDR1 and CDR2: SGHTA and FQGNSA. CDR3: CASSLFSGRGDTQYF. CDR3 nucleotide sequence: TGTGCCAGCAGCTTATTTTCCGGGAGGGGAGATACGCAGTATTTT.

The V and J genes are TRBV11-3 and TRBJ2-3; D is undetermined. The length of the CDR3 is 11 residues. The ends were cut back, 5 bases at V and 5 bases at J, with 5 bases in the middle. The germline V gene encodes CDR1 SGHNT and CDR2 YENEEA. CDR3 region: CASSRGDTQYF. CDR3 coding DNA: TGTGCCAGCAGCCGCGGAGATACGCAGTATTTT.

This clone occurred a few times. This chain links TRBV7-8 with TRBJ1-5, with a possible D match to TRBD1 (6 bases). CDR3 length: 13 amino acids. V lost 0 bases and J 11 bases, leaving 11 bases between the germline ends. Germline assignment: CDR1 SGHVS and CDR2 FQNEAQ. DNA of the CDR3: TGTGCCAGCAGCTTAGCGACGAGGACAGCCCAGCATTTT. This codes for CASSLATRTAQHF.

The chain links TRBV28 to TRBJ2-5; 10 nucleotides align to TRBD2. This CDR3 contains 15 residues. Trimming cost V 9 bases and J 2 bases; bases outside gene matches: 9. From germline, CDR1 is MDHEN and CDR2 SYDVKM. The CDR3 bases are TGTGCCAGTCATCTAGCGGGAGCGTATCAAGAGACCCAGTACTTC. Translated, it gives CASHLAGAYQETQYF.

The chain couples TRBV7-6 to TRBJ2-2; D is undetermined. Per the germline V gene, CDR1 is SGHVS and CDR2 is FNYEAQ. The CDR3 loop spans 15 amino acids. Deletions cut 1 base from V and 3 bases from J, with 9 bases between. The CDR3 sequence is CASSLVGGDTGELFF. CDR3 sequence (DNA): TGTGCCAGCAGCTTAGTAGGTGGGGACACCGGGGAGCTGTTTTTT.

The chain couples TRBV6-5 to TRBJ1-2; D gene uncertain. The CDR3 has 14 amino acids. Trimming took 5 bases from V and 4 from J, leaving 14 bases between them. CDR1 and CDR2 (germline): MNHEY, SVGAGI. In DNA form, the CDR3 reads TGTGCCAGCAGTCCGACCTTCTATGGCTATGGCTACACCTTC. It codes for CASSPTFYGYGYTF.

The V gene is TRBV7-2, the J gene TRBJ2-7, with TRBD1 as a possible D gene (6 bases). V shed 6 bases and J shed 3 bases, with 18 bases lying between them. The CDR3 covers 15 residues. CDR1 and CDR2 (germline): SGHTA, FQGNSA. The CDR3 here is CASSRRRTADYEQYF. The CDR3 nucleotides read TGTGCCAGCAGTCGTAGACGGACAGCTGACTACGAGCAGTACTTC.

The chain carries TRBV10-3 and TRBJ2-7, with 11 bases matching TRBD2. Per germline, CDR1 ENHRY and CDR2 SYGVKD. The CDR3 totals 14 residues. J gave up 3 bases and V 6 bases, and 4 bases lay outside the gene matches. CDR3 sequence (DNA): TGTGCCATCAGGCCGACTAGCGGGGTCTACGAGCAGTACTTC. Translated, it gives CAIRPTSGVYEQYF.

The V call is TRBV27, the J call TRBJ2-7; D possibly corresponds to TRBD2 (5 bases). Trimming removed 3 bases from V and 0 bases from J, with 15 bases in between. Germline V gene data show CDR1 as MNHEY and CDR2 as SMNVEV (reference sequence). The CDR3 contains 16 residues. CDR3 amino acids: CASSFSPTIPSYEQYF. In DNA, the CDR3 is TGTGCCAGCAGTTTTTCTCCGACTATCCCCTCCTACGAGCAGTACTTC.

A few counts support this clone. This sequence joins TRBV4-3 and TRBJ2-6; TRBD1 matches 7 bases. The CDR3 sequence is 16 residues long. J lost 0 bases, V lost 4 bases, and 3 bases had no gene match. CDR1 and CDR2 from the germline V gene are LGHNA and YSLEER. This chain's CDR3 is CASSRDRVSGANVLTF. CDR3 nucleotides: TGCGCCAGCAGCCGAGACAGGGTCTCTGGGGCCAACGTCCTGACTTTC.

The chain carries TRBV27 and TRBJ2-1; D ambiguous. CDR1 and CDR2 from the germline V gene are MNHEY and SMNVEV (reference sequence). The CDR3 is 16 amino acids. Trimming removed 3 bases from V and 0 bases from J, with 12 bases in between. CDR3 amino acids: CASSFSQASSYNEQFF. The DNA for the CDR3 is TGTGCCAGCAGTTTTTCCCAGGCCAGCTCCTACAATGAGCAGTTCTTC.

The CDR3 region is CASKGFSGTYQPQHF. The DNA for the CDR3 is TGTGCCAGCAAGGGTTTTTCGGGGACCTATCAGCCCCAGCATTTT. The V gene is TRBV6-5, the J gene TRBJ1-5, with D possibly being TRBD1 (5 bases). From germline, CDR1 is MNHEY and CDR2 SVGAGI. The CDR3 totals 15 residues. The V end lost 7 bases, the J end lost 5 bases, and 18 bases lay between the germline ends.

The V gene is TRBV7-2, the J gene TRBJ2-7, with 8 bases aligning to TRBD2. This CDR3 has 15 amino acids. Trimming cost V 4 bases and J 0 bases; bases outside gene matches: 5. Germline CDR1 is SGHTA and CDR2 is FQGNSA. The CDR3 DNA sequence: TGTGCCAGCAGCTCGCAGCGGGAGCACTCCTACGAGCAGTACTTC. Protein sequence: CASSSQREHSYEQYF.

This sequence joins TRBV9 and TRBJ1-4, with D hard to call. Looked up from germline, CDR1 is SGDLS and CDR2 is YYNGEE. Trimming took off 0 bases at V and 3 bases at J, with 9 bases between the two ends. The length of the CDR3 is 15 residues. The CDR3 bases are TGTGCCAGCAGCGTAGGGGAGGTCTCTAATGAAAAACTGTTTTTT. It translates to CASSVGEVSNEKLFF.

J is TRBJ2-7 and V is TRBV7-2, with TRBD1 matching 10 bases. From germline, CDR1 is SGHTA and CDR2 FQGNSA. Trimming took 6 bases from V and 4 from J; bases not matched to a gene: 9. The CDR3 is 15 amino acids. The CDR3 coding sequence is TGTGCCAGCAGATTCCAAGACAGGGGGCTATACGAGCAGTACTTC. Translated, it gives CASRFQDRGLYEQYF.

This chain connects TRBV7-2 to TRBJ2-7, with 8 positions matching TRBD2. This CDR3 has 15 residues. The junction had 9 bases not matched to a gene; V was cut back by 5 bases and J by 3 bases. Per germline, CDR1 SGHTA and CDR2 FQGNSA. CDR3 coding DNA: TGTGCCAGCAGCCCCGGGACTAGGGGGTTCTACGAGCAGTACTTC. Translated, it gives CASSPGTRGFYEQYF. Based on the CDR3 plus reference TRBV7-2 and TRBJ2-7, the full variable domain is GAGVSQSPSNKVTEKGKDVELRCDPISGHTALYWYRQSLGQGLEFLIYFQGNSAPDKSGLPSDRFSAERTGGSVSTLTIQRTQQEDSAVYLCASSPGTRGFYEQYFGPGTRLTVT.

The chain joins TRBV29-1 to TRBJ1-3; D not resolved. Trimming left V 7 bases short and J 12 bases short, with 16 bases between. There are 11 residues in the CDR3. The germline gives CDR1 SQVTM, CDR2 ANQGSEA. CDR3 bases: TGCAGCGCCGGAGGTGGCGAGGGCATATATTTT. This translates into CSAGGGEGIYF. Using reference TRBV29-1 and TRBJ1-3 for the parts outside the CDR3, the full variable domain is SAVISQKPSRDICQRGTSLTIQCQVDSQVTMMFWYRQQPGQSLTLIATANQGSEATYESGFVIDKFPISRPNLTFSTLTVSNMSPEDSSIYLCSAGGGEGIYFGEGSWLTVV.

CDR3 nucleotides: TGTGCCAGCAGTCCGCCTGGGGGACTAGCGGGAGGAGGCAATGAGCAGTTCTTC. As protein: CASSPPGGLAGGGNEQFF. This chain links TRBV27 with TRBJ2-1; TRBD2 matches at 15 bases. Trimming took 5 bases from V and 6 from J; bases not matched to a gene: 11. The length of the CDR3 is 18 residues. In germline, CDR1 is MNHEY, CDR2 SMNVEV (reference sequence).

The chain couples TRBV5-1 to TRBJ2-5; D is ambiguous. Looked up from germline, CDR1 is SGHRS and CDR2 is YFSETQ. V was clipped by 4 bases and J by 2 bases, with 9 bases between them. There are 13 residues in the CDR3. CDR3 residues: CASSPSSQETQYF. The CDR3 DNA reads as TGCGCCAGCAGCCCATCCTCTCAAGAGACCCAGTACTTC.

This clone appeared a single time. The chain has TRBV4-3 and TRBJ1-2; TRBD1 matches at 7 bases. The CDR3 runs to 15 residues. Trimming at V came to 1 base and at J to 8 bases, leaving 10 bases not matched to a gene. Germline V gives CDR1 LGHNA, CDR2 YSLEER. CDR3 region: CASSQAAAQGLGYTF. The CDR3 bases are TGCGCCAGCAGCCAAGCGGCGGCACAGGGGTTAGGCTACACCTTC.

The chain carries TRBV28 and TRBJ2-5; D not certain. Germline CDR1 and CDR2: MDHEN and SYDVKM. V lost 2 bases, J lost 6 bases, and 13 bases lay in between. The CDR3 has 14 residues. As DNA, the CDR3 is TGTGCCAGCAGTTTAAACCTTGAGGTGAAGACCCAGTACTTC. Protein product: CASSLNLEVKTQYF.

The chain couples TRBV5-4 to TRBJ2-1; D perhaps matches TRBD2 (6 bases). The V and J ends lost 4 bases and 6 bases respectively, with 17 bases between them. This CDR3 has 15 amino acids. The germline CDR1 and CDR2 sequences are SGHNT and YYREEE (reference sequence). For the CDR3, the DNA is TGTGCCAGCAGCGGGAGGAGTCAAGTAGGCAATGAGCAGTTCTTC. Residues: CASSGRSQVGNEQFF.

The genes are TRBV6-1 and TRBJ1-1, with a possible D match to TRBD1 (5 bases). The CDR3 consists of 13 residues. Trimming shortened V by 3 bases and J by 5 bases, and 10 bases separated the two germline ends. Germline values: CDR1 MNHNS, CDR2 SASEGT. The CDR3 sequence: CASSEDKITEAFF. CDR3 DNA sequence: TGTGCCAGCAGTGAGGACAAGATAACTGAAGCTTTCTTT.

This sequence joins TRBV5-6 and TRBJ2-3; D possibly corresponds to TRBD2 (5 bases). Trimming removed 1 base from V and 3 bases from J, with 12 bases in between. Germline-derived CDR1 and CDR2 are SGHDT and YYEEEE. The CDR3 is made up of 15 amino acids. This CDR3 reads CASSLTPRRTDTQYF. DNA of the CDR3: TGTGCCAGCAGCTTGACCCCCCGGAGGACAGATACGCAGTATTTT.

The V call is TRBV30, the J call TRBJ1-4; D gene ambiguous. The CDR3 spans 14 residues. The V and J ends lost 0 bases and 4 bases respectively, with 9 bases between them. The germline V gene encodes CDR1 GTSNPN and CDR2 SVGIG (reference sequence). The CDR3 region is CAWSVTAHNEKLFF. DNA of the CDR3: TGTGCCTGGAGTGTAACCGCGCATAATGAAAAACTGTTTTTT.